This note documents a single TCR beta chain sequence. The CDR3 runs 12 residues. V was trimmed by 6 bases and J by 6 bases, leaving 11 bases between them. The V gene's germline CDR1 is SQVTM and CDR2 ANQGSEA. The data were taken from a study of cytomegalovirus exposure and HLA in healthy donors. Vbeta (60) and Jbeta (13) primers were used in the PCR. TCRdb's copy holds only in-frame clones and misses some; the assay was immunoSEQ multiplex PCR. The profile covers over 100,000 clones, with roughly four fifths appearing a single time and 8.1% taken by the ten largest. Sequenced: PBMCs. This chain uses TRBV29-1 with TRBJ1-4; D uncertain. This sequence was found in a woman aged 50 to 60 in good health and CMV-seropositive. CDR3 DNA sequence: TGCAGCGTCCCGGGGTACGATGAAAAACTGTTTTTT. The encoded protein is CSVPGYDEKLFF.